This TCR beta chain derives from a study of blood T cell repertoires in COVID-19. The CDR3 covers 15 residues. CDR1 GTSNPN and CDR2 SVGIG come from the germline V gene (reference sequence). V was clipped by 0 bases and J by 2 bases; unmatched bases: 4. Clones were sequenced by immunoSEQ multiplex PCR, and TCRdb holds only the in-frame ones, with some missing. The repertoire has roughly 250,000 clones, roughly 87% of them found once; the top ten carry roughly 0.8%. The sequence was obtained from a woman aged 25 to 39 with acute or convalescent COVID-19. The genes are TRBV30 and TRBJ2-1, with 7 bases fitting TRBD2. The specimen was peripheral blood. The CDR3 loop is CAWSVSGGAYNEQFF. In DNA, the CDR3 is TGTGCCTGGAGTGTGTCGGGAGGCGCCTACAATGAGCAGTTCTTC. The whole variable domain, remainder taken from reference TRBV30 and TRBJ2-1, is SQTIHQWPATLVQPVGSPLSLECTVEGTSNPNLYWYRQAAGRGLQLLFYSVGIGQISSEVPQNLSASRPQDRQFILSSKKLLLSDSGFYLCAWSVSGGAYNEQFFGPGTRLTVL.